This TCR beta chain was identified in a study of cytomegalovirus exposure and HLA in healthy donors. Study-level background: Most genotyped donors, roughly 83% of around 370, had Caucasian-associated genetic ancestry. Points from the study as a whole: Diagnosis of cytomegalovirus status made by the classifier reportedly showed high specificity and sensitivity. In an earlier analysis, most TCR beta V segments were productive about 87% or about 30% of the time. The HLA-A and HLA-B alleles of most subjects were reportedly predicted accurately from TCR beta sequences.

Points on this clone: What it binds is not known.

Vbeta (60) and Jbeta (13) primers were used in the PCR. Produced via immunoSEQ multiplex PCR; TCRdb's table is partial and in-frame only. The data hold 55,000 to 75,000 clones, with about two thirds observed a single time. CDR1 is MNHEY, CDR2 SMNVEV, per germline (reference sequence). The CDR3 has 14 amino acids. The TCR was taken from a man aged 40-50 years in good health and CMV-seropositive. Input material: PBMCs. This chain connects TRBV27 to TRBJ2-5; tentatively, D is TRBD1 (6 bases). The DNA matches TRBJ2-7 better at its end, which makes the J call doubtful. CDR3 sequence (DNA): TGTGCCAGCAGTCCTTCGGGACACTTTTCCGAGCAGTACTTC. Its protein product is CASSPSGHFSEQYF.